A single sample gave rise to the 2 T cell receptor beta chains below, sequenced in a study of tumor-infiltrating lymphocytes in primary liver carcinoma. It was unsorted whole blood that yielded blood RNA, and germline DNA was also extracted. From approximately 0.5 ug of total RNA, TCR beta-specific cDNA was reverse-transcribed using a constant-region primer. Three nested multiplex PCR rounds of slightly modified ARM-PCR generated TCR beta libraries. Running ten to eleven cycles apiece, the first two PCR rounds relied on TRBV1-TRBV30 forward primers together with a C-beta reverse primer. TCRdb recomputed calls from the multiplex PCR reads with MiXCR, one row per CDR3 protein. The sample lists 300,000 to 400,000 distinct CDR3 sequences, 50% to 70% seen once, with roughly 8.6% in the top ten. The sample consisted of peripheral blood. Source of these receptors: a man aged 35-49 years with primary liver carcinoma and hepatitis B virus infection.

This clonotype was seen repeatedly, ten times or more. The J gene is TRBJ2-5, the V gene TRBV6-1; the D gene is possibly TRBD2 (6 bases). With 0 bases removed from V and 2 bases from J, the gap between germline ends came to 10 bases. Germline CDR1 and CDR2: MNHNS and SASEGT. CDR3 size: 15 residues. CDR3 sequence (DNA): TGTGCCAGCAGTGAAGCAGCTAGCGCACAAGAGACCCAGTACTTC. This sequence encodes CASSEAASAQETQYF.

This chain links TRBV7-9 with TRBJ2-1, with D unresolved. CDR1 is SEHNR and CDR2 is FQNEAQ in the germline V gene (reference sequence). V lost 3 bases and J 10 bases, leaving 19 bases between the germline ends. CDR3 length equals 15 residues. CDR3 region: CASSFGYGGNKEQFF. CDR3 in DNA: TGTGCCAGCAGCTTCGGTTACGGTGGCAATAAGGAGCAGTTCTTC. Full variable domain (rest looked up from reference TRBV7-9 and TRBJ2-1): DTGVSQNPRHKITKRGQNVTFRCDPISEHNRLYWYRQTLGQGPEFLTYFQNEAQLEKSRLLSDRFSAERPKGSFSTLEIQRTEQGDSAMYLCASSFGYGGNKEQFFGPGTRLTVL.